The 20 T cell receptor beta chains in this list originate from one sample, sequenced in a study of OX40 agonist ivuxolimab in advanced cancers. Here immunoSEQ multiplex PCR was the method, and the copy in TCRdb shows in-frame clones only, minus some. Here the sample spans 48,000 or so clones, approximately 84% being singletons. Source: CD4+ or CD8+ T cells sorted from blood, taken in a trial of the OX40 agonist ivuxolimab. All receptors come from an adult with an advanced solid tumor such as melanoma, head and neck, liver or kidney cancer.

The chain joins TRBV5-4 to TRBJ1-2, with no clear D. V was shortened by 2 bases and J by 12 bases, with 17 bases between the two germline ends. The CDR3 contains 13 residues. Germline loops: CDR1 SGHNT, CDR2 YYREEE (reference sequence). The chain's CDR3 is CASSFTATPAHTF. The DNA for the CDR3 is TGTGCCAGCAGCTTCACCGCTACACCGGCTCACACCTTC.

The CDR3 DNA is TGTGCTAGTGGTTTGGATTCCGGGACAGGGGTCCACGAGCAGTACTTC. This gives the protein CASGLDSGTGVHEQYF. This sequence joins TRBV12-5 and TRBJ2-7, with 10 bases lining up with TRBD1. Germline-derived CDR1 and CDR2 are LGHNT and FRNRAP. The CDR3 is 16 residues long. Trimming took 1 base from V and 5 from J; bases not matched to a gene: 8.

This rearrangement joins TRBV2 to TRBJ1-3, with D unresolved. V dropped 8 bases and J dropped 8 bases, with 10 bases sitting between them. The germline gives CDR1 SNHLY, CDR2 FYNNEI. The CDR3 runs to 11 residues. This CDR3 is CASAVGDTIYF. The CDR3 nucleotides read TGTGCCAGCGCCGTCGGGGACACCATATATTTT.

The rearrangement joins TRBV5-1 to TRBJ2-3; 7 nucleotides line up with TRBD1. CDR3 length: 13 residues. Trimming at V came to 9 bases and at J to 5 bases, leaving 9 bases not matched to a gene. Germline CDR1 reads SGHRS; CDR2 reads YFSETQ. This CDR3 reads CATRGQDGDTQYF. The DNA for the CDR3 is TGCGCCACCCGAGGACAGGACGGAGATACGCAGTATTTT.

CDR3 sequence (DNA): TGTGCCATCAGTGACAGGACAGGGGACAGGAATGAGCAGTTCTTC. Its protein product is CAISDRTGDRNEQFF. This sequence joins TRBV10-3 and TRBJ2-1; 9 bases fit TRBD1. This CDR3 has 15 amino acids. V gave up 3 bases and J gave up 7 bases; unmatched junction bases: 7. Germline V gives CDR1 ENHRY, CDR2 SYGVKD.

This chain uses TRBV18 with TRBJ2-1; D unresolved. V was pared by 0 bases and J by 6 bases, with 6 bases between. This CDR3 is 13 amino acids long. CDR1 and CDR2 from the germline V gene are KGHSH and LQKENI. CDR3 protein: CASSPPTFNEQFF. CDR3 sequence (DNA): TGTGCCAGCTCACCACCGACCTTCAATGAGCAGTTCTTC.

V and J are TRBV5-1 and TRBJ2-7; 7 nucleotides line up with TRBD2. CDR1 is SGHRS and CDR2 is YFSETQ in the germline V gene. This CDR3 contains 17 residues. J was trimmed by 0 bases and V by 0 bases; bases with no gene match: 9. The CDR3 is CASSLASVAGSSYEQYF. For the CDR3, the DNA is TGCGCCAGCAGCTTGGCCTCTGTAGCGGGCAGCTCCTACGAGCAGTACTTC.

J is TRBJ2-5 and V is TRBV28; 7 bases line up with TRBD1. This CDR3 has 17 amino acids. V shed 5 bases, J shed 4 bases, and the junction held 16 bases outside the gene matches. Germline CDR1 reads MDHEN; CDR2 reads SYDVKM. DNA for the CDR3: TGTGCCAGCAGTGGACCATCTCAGGGGGACGCGGGAGAGACCCAGTACTTC. It encodes CASSGPSQGDAGETQYF.

The V gene is TRBV6-1, the J gene TRBJ1-1, with D unresolved. Germline loops: CDR1 MNHNS, CDR2 SASEGT. The CDR3 runs to 14 residues. V lost 2 bases to trimming and J lost 5 bases, with 12 bases between them. In DNA, the CDR3 is TGTGCCAGCAGTGAATCCTTCCGGACGACTGAAGCTTTCTTT. Its translation: CASSESFRTTEAFF.

The chain recombines TRBV12-5 with TRBJ2-4; tentatively, D is TRBD2 (5 bases). The CDR3 consists of 16 residues. Trimming pared 6 bases from V and 2 bases from J, leaving 17 bases between. CDR1 and CDR2 (germline): LGHNT, FRNRAP. This chain's CDR3 is CASGPTRTGSKNIQYF. CDR3 sequence (DNA): TGTGCTAGTGGCCCAACCAGGACTGGCTCCAAAAACATTCAGTACTTC.

The chain uses TRBV11-3 and TRBJ1-3; D is ambiguous. The V gene's germline CDR1 is SGHNT and CDR2 YENEEA. The V end lost 5 bases, the J end lost 10 bases, and 9 bases lay between the germline ends. The CDR3 contains 11 residues. CDR3 loop: CASSLGETIYF. CDR3 in DNA: TGTGCCAGCAGCCTCGGTGAGACCATATATTTT. Using reference TRBV11-3 and TRBJ1-3 for the parts outside the CDR3, the full variable domain is EAGVVQSPRYKIIEKKQPVAFWCNPISGHNTLYWYLQNLGQGPELLIRYENEEAVDDSQLPKDRFSAERLKGVDSTLKIQPAELGDSAVYLCASSLGETIYFGEGSWLTVV.

V is TRBV19 and J is TRBJ1-3, with TRBD1 as a possible D gene (6 bases). The CDR3 runs to 13 residues. The germline V gene has CDR1 LNHDA and CDR2 SQIVND (reference sequence). V lost 8 bases and J 4 bases, leaving 12 bases between the germline ends. The DNA for the CDR3 is TGTGCCAGTTACGACAGGATGGGAAACACCATATATTTT. Amino acids: CASYDRMGNTIYF.

This clone was recorded once. CDR3 bases: TGTGCCATCAGAGACCCGGACAGGGAAAATGAGCAGTTCTTC. It yields the protein CAIRDPDRENEQFF. The J gene is TRBJ2-1, the V gene TRBV10-3; 8 bases align to TRBD1. The CDR3 has 14 amino acids. Germline values: CDR1 ENHRY, CDR2 SYGVKD. V dropped 6 bases and J dropped 7; count of bases not matched to a gene: 8.

The sample holds one count of this clone. The rearrangement uses TRBV2 and TRBJ2-7, with D maybe TRBD1 (6 bases). The ends were cut back, 6 bases at V and 3 bases at J, with 15 bases in the middle. The CDR3 sequence is 14 residues long. CDR1 SNHLY and CDR2 FYNNEI come from the germline V gene. The CDR3 nucleotides read TGTGCCAGCAGACGGACAGTAGATCACTACGAGCAGTACTTC. It translates to CASRRTVDHYEQYF.

The chain links TRBV7-3 to TRBJ2-2; 9 bases fit TRBD2. In germline, CDR1 is SGHTA, CDR2 FQGTGA. The CDR3 is 18 amino acids. V was clipped by 2 bases and J by 1 base; unmatched bases: 8. DNA of the CDR3: TGTGCCAGCAGCTTATTTCAGGCTAGCGGGGTGAACACCGGGGAGCTGTTTTTT. Translated: CASSLFQASGVNTGELFF.

The chain links TRBV4-1 to TRBJ2-7, with D perhaps TRBD2 (5 bases). The CDR3 has 14 amino acids. Between the trimmed V and J ends, which lost 0 bases and 7 bases, there was a span of 13 bases. Germline V gene data show CDR1 as MGHRA and CDR2 as YSYEKL. CDR3 DNA: TGCGCCAGCAGCCAAGACGTAGGCTGGAGGGAGCAGTACTTC. Its protein product is CASSQDVGWREQYF.

The chain couples TRBV7-6 to TRBJ2-1; a weak D match, TRBD1 (6 bases). The CDR3 has 16 amino acids. Per the germline V gene, CDR1 is SGHVS and CDR2 is FNYEAQ. V was pared by 4 bases and J by 3 bases, with 16 bases between. The CDR3 here is CASSSLLGHDYNEQFF. The CDR3 nucleotides read TGTGCCAGCAGCTCCCTATTGGGACACGACTACAATGAGCAGTTCTTC.

The table lists this clone with a count of one. The CDR3 DNA sequence: TGTGCCAGCAGCTTGGGGCCGATCCAGACCCAGTACTTC. Translation gives CASSLGPIQTQYF. The chain links TRBV5-8 to TRBJ2-5, with D uncertain. With 0 bases removed from V and 6 bases from J, the gap between germline ends came to 9 bases. Germline V gives CDR1 SGHTS, CDR2 YDEGEE. This CDR3 comprises 13 residues. Full variable domain (missing parts from reference TRBV5-8 and TRBJ2-5): EAGVTQSPTHLIKTRGQQATLRCSPISGHTSVYWYQQALGLGLQFLLWYDEGEERNRGNFPPRFSGRQFPNYSSELNVNALELEDSALYLCASSLGPIQTQYFGPGTRLLVL.

J is TRBJ1-4 and V is TRBV19; 7 positions agree with TRBD1. CDR3 length equals 14 residues. Germline CDR1 reads LNHDA; CDR2 reads SQIVND (reference sequence). V shed 1 base, J shed 7 bases, and the junction held 3 bases outside the gene matches. DNA for the CDR3: TGTGCCAGTAGTATAGTAGGGGGCAGTGAAAAACTGTTTTTT. The encoded protein is CASSIVGGSEKLFF.

The V gene is TRBV7-2, the J gene TRBJ2-7, with TRBD2 matching 9 bases. Germline CDR1 SGHTA, CDR2 FQGNSA. The CDR3 is 15 residues long. V was clipped by 2 bases and J by 4 bases; unmatched bases: 6. CDR3 coding DNA: TGTGCCAGCAGCTTATTTAGCGGGGGTGGGTACGAGCAGTACTTC. It specifies CASSLFSGGGYEQYF.